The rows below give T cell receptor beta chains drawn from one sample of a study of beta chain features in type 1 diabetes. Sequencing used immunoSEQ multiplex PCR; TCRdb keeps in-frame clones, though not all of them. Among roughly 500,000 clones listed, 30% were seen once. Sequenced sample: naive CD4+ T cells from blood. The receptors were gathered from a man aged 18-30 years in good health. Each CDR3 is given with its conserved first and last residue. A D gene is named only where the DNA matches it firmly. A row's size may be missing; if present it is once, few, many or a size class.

cdr3_nt: TGTGCCAGCAGTGAATCACCTAGCCTCAATGAGCAGTTCTTC
cdr3_aa: CASSESPSLNEQFF
d_call: .
j_call: TRBJ2-1
v_call: TRBV25-1
clone_size: few

cdr3_nt: TGTGCCATCGGGGCTTCTAGCGGGAGAGGCACAGATACGCAGTATTTT
cdr3_aa: CAIGASSGRGTDTQYF
d_call: TRBD2
j_call: TRBJ2-3
v_call: TRBV10-3
clone_size: few

cdr3_nt: TGCGCCAGCAGCCAGGACAGGGTGAACACTGAAGCTTTCTTT
cdr3_aa: CASSQDRVNTEAFF
d_call: TRBD1
j_call: TRBJ1-1
v_call: TRBV4-3
clone_size: .

cdr3_nt: TGTGCCAGTAGGACAGGGGGGTCTCACAATGAGCAGTTCTTC
cdr3_aa: CASRTGGSHNEQFF
d_call: TRBD1
j_call: TRBJ2-1
v_call: TRBV19
clone_size: .

cdr3_nt: TGCAGCGTAAGGGTTGGAAACACCATATATTTT
cdr3_aa: CSVRVGNTIYF
d_call: .
j_call: TRBJ1-3
v_call: TRBV29-1
clone_size: .

cdr3_nt: TGCAGCGGGGTAAGGGGGCATGAGCAGTTCTTC
cdr3_aa: CSGVRGHEQFF
d_call: TRBD1
j_call: TRBJ2-1
v_call: TRBV29-1
clone_size: few

cdr3_nt: TGTGCCAGCAGTTCAGGGCCGGGACAGACCTACGAGCAGTACTTC
cdr3_aa: CASSSGPGQTYEQYF
d_call: TRBD1
j_call: TRBJ2-7
v_call: TRBV25-1
clone_size: few

cdr3_nt: TGTGCCTGGAGTGCTAGGCTAGCGGGAGGCGAGCAGTACTTC
cdr3_aa: CAWSARLAGGEQYF
d_call: TRBD2
j_call: TRBJ2-7
v_call: TRBV30
clone_size: few

cdr3_nt: TGTGCCAGTCGACTAGCGGGAGTGGGGGAGCAGTACTTC
cdr3_aa: CASRLAGVGEQYF
d_call: TRBD2
j_call: TRBJ2-7
v_call: TRBV25-1
clone_size: .

cdr3_nt: TGTGCCAGCAGCCCCGCACGGCGGGAAATCTCCTACGAGCAGTACTTC
cdr3_aa: CASSPARREISYEQYF
d_call: .
j_call: TRBJ2-7
v_call: TRBV13
clone_size: .

cdr3_nt: TGCGCCAGCAGCCAAGGGCAACAAGCGGGAGTCTACGAGCAGTACTTC
cdr3_aa: CASSQGQQAGVYEQYF
d_call: TRBD2
j_call: TRBJ2-7
v_call: TRBV4-1
clone_size: .

cdr3_nt: TGTGCCAGCAGCTTTGGCGGGAGGAAGTCAGATACGCAGTATTTT
cdr3_aa: CASSFGGRKSDTQYF
d_call: TRBD2
j_call: TRBJ2-3
v_call: TRBV5-4
clone_size: .

cdr3_nt: TGTGCCTGGAGTGTACTAGCGGCTTACAATGAGCAGTTCTTC
cdr3_aa: CAWSVLAAYNEQFF
d_call: TRBD2
j_call: TRBJ2-1
v_call: TRBV30
clone_size: .

cdr3_nt: TGCGCCAGCAGCCAGTACTGGACCAGTCAGGAGACCCAGTACTTC
cdr3_aa: CASSQYWTSQETQYF
d_call: .
j_call: TRBJ2-5
v_call: TRBV4-3
clone_size: .

cdr3_nt: TGCAGCGTTGAGAGGGCCAGGGGAGTCGATACGCAGTATTTT
cdr3_aa: CSVERARGVDTQYF
d_call: .
j_call: TRBJ2-3
v_call: TRBV29-1
clone_size: few

cdr3_nt: TGTGCCTGGAACCCGACAGGGAACACTGAAGCTTTCTTT
cdr3_aa: CAWNPTGNTEAFF
d_call: .
j_call: TRBJ1-1
v_call: TRBV30
clone_size: few

cdr3_nt: TGTGCCAGCAGCCTCTCCCAGCCGGAGACCCAGTACTTC
cdr3_aa: CASSLSQPETQYF
d_call: .
j_call: TRBJ2-5
v_call: TRBV7-2
clone_size: .

cdr3_nt: TGTGCCAGCAGCTTAGGACTAGCGGGAGGAAGCTACAATGAGCAGTTCTTC
cdr3_aa: CASSLGLAGGSYNEQFF
d_call: TRBD2
j_call: TRBJ2-1
v_call: TRBV7-2
clone_size: .

cdr3_nt: TGTGCCAGCAGCTTTGTCCTAGCGGGACCCTACGAGCAGTACTTC
cdr3_aa: CASSFVLAGPYEQYF
d_call: TRBD2
j_call: TRBJ2-7
v_call: TRBV7-6
clone_size: .

cdr3_nt: TGTGCCAGCAGTTGGGACAGGTCGATGAACACTGAAGCTTTCTTT
cdr3_aa: CASSWDRSMNTEAFF
d_call: TRBD1
j_call: TRBJ1-1
v_call: TRBV6-5
clone_size: few

cdr3_nt: TGTGCCAGCAGCTTGTATCCGGATCTCCAAGAGACCCAGTACTTC
cdr3_aa: CASSLYPDLQETQYF
d_call: .
j_call: TRBJ2-5
v_call: TRBV5-6
clone_size: .

cdr3_nt: TGCAGCGCTAGAATTGGCGGTCCCTTGGAGCAGTACTTC
cdr3_aa: CSARIGGPLEQYF
d_call: .
j_call: TRBJ2-7
v_call: TRBV29-1
clone_size: few

cdr3_nt: TGTGCCAGCAGCTTAACAGGGGCTTATTTGTACAATGAGCAGTTCTTC
cdr3_aa: CASSLTGAYLYNEQFF
d_call: TRBD1
j_call: TRBJ2-1
v_call: TRBV13
clone_size: few

cdr3_nt: TGCGCCAGCAGCACAGGGTACGGGGCCAACGTCCTGACTTTC
cdr3_aa: CASSTGYGANVLTF
d_call: .
j_call: TRBJ2-6
v_call: TRBV5-1
clone_size: .

cdr3_nt: TGTGCCAGCAGCCCGAATAGGGAGGCGCAGTATTTT
cdr3_aa: CASSPNREAQYF
d_call: .
j_call: TRBJ2-3
v_call: TRBV5-4
clone_size: few

cdr3_nt: TGTGCCAGCAGCCTCCTCTCGTTTGCCTACAATGAGCAGTTCTTC
cdr3_aa: CASSLLSFAYNEQFF
d_call: .
j_call: TRBJ2-1
v_call: TRBV7-2
clone_size: few

cdr3_nt: TGTGCCAGCAGCCCATACGGGTCAACTACTTGGGAGCAGTACTTC
cdr3_aa: CASSPYGSTTWEQYF
d_call: .
j_call: TRBJ2-7
v_call: TRBV9
clone_size: few

cdr3_nt: TGTGCCAGCAGTGAATTTCGGGTCCCGTACGAGCAGTACTTC
cdr3_aa: CASSEFRVPYEQYF
d_call: .
j_call: TRBJ2-7
v_call: TRBV25-1
clone_size: few

cdr3_nt: TGTGCCAGCAGCTTAGGACAGGGGATTTACGAGCAGTACTTC
cdr3_aa: CASSLGQGIYEQYF
d_call: TRBD1
j_call: TRBJ2-7
v_call: TRBV7-9
clone_size: .

cdr3_nt: TGTGCCAGCAGCGTAGCGGGCAATCCCCACTACGAGCAGTACTTC
cdr3_aa: CASSVAGNPHYEQYF
d_call: .
j_call: TRBJ2-7
v_call: TRBV9
clone_size: .

cdr3_nt: TGTGCCAGCAACCCACCGGAGGGGGGGTGGGAGACCCAGTACTTC
cdr3_aa: CASNPPEGGWETQYF
d_call: .
j_call: TRBJ2-5
v_call: TRBV28
clone_size: .

cdr3_nt: TGTGCCAGCAGTGAATATGGGACTAGTAGTGGCACAGATACGCAGTATTTT
cdr3_aa: CASSEYGTSSGTDTQYF
d_call: TRBD2
j_call: TRBJ2-3
v_call: TRBV25-1
clone_size: .

cdr3_nt: TGTGCCAGCAGTTACCTCCCAACATCCGGGGAGCTGTTTTTT
cdr3_aa: CASSYLPTSGELFF
d_call: .
j_call: TRBJ2-2
v_call: TRBV6-6
clone_size: .

cdr3_nt: TGTGCCAGCAGCTTAGCGGCCAGGGGGTCCTACAATGAGCAGTTCTTC
cdr3_aa: CASSLAARGSYNEQFF
d_call: TRBD1
j_call: TRBJ2-1
v_call: TRBV7-2
clone_size: few

cdr3_nt: TGTGCCAGCAGTTATATCTACGAGCAGTACTTC
cdr3_aa: CASSYIYEQYF
d_call: .
j_call: TRBJ2-7
v_call: TRBV25-1
clone_size: few

cdr3_nt: TGCGCCAGCAGCCAACCGTCGACTAGCGGGGTCTACGAGCAGTACTTC
cdr3_aa: CASSQPSTSGVYEQYF
d_call: TRBD2
j_call: TRBJ2-7
v_call: TRBV4-1
clone_size: once

cdr3_nt: TGTGCCACCAGCGTCGACAGAGTAACCTACGAGCAGTACTTC
cdr3_aa: CATSVDRVTYEQYF
d_call: .
j_call: TRBJ2-7
v_call: TRBV15
clone_size: few

cdr3_nt: TGTGCCTGGAGTGACGGCACAGATACGCAGTATTTT
cdr3_aa: CAWSDGTDTQYF
d_call: .
j_call: TRBJ2-3
v_call: TRBV30
clone_size: .

cdr3_nt: TGTGCCAGCAGCTTAAGGGCTAGTGGATACGAGCAGTACTTC
cdr3_aa: CASSLRASGYEQYF
d_call: .
j_call: TRBJ2-7
v_call: TRBV7-2
clone_size: few

cdr3_nt: TGTGCCAGCAGTCCCAGGGACATGAACACCGGGGAGCTGTTTTTT
cdr3_aa: CASSPRDMNTGELFF
d_call: .
j_call: TRBJ2-2
v_call: TRBV25-1
clone_size: .

cdr3_nt: TGTGCCAGCAACCCCTTTGGACTAAACACAGATACGCAGTATTTT
cdr3_aa: CASNPFGLNTDTQYF
d_call: .
j_call: TRBJ2-3
v_call: TRBV21-1
clone_size: few

cdr3_nt: TGTGCCAGCAGCGGGTACAGGGGGTTTACATCCTACGAGCAGTACTTC
cdr3_aa: CASSGYRGFTSYEQYF
d_call: TRBD1
j_call: TRBJ2-7
v_call: TRBV5-6
clone_size: .

cdr3_nt: TGTGCCTGGAGTGTAAGGGCGTCTAGCGGCAATGAGCAGTTCTTC
cdr3_aa: CAWSVRASSGNEQFF
d_call: TRBD2
j_call: TRBJ2-1
v_call: TRBV30
clone_size: .

cdr3_nt: TGTGCCAGCAGCTTGGACGAATACAATGAGCAGTTCTTC
cdr3_aa: CASSLDEYNEQFF
d_call: .
j_call: TRBJ2-1
v_call: TRBV5-6
clone_size: .

cdr3_nt: TGTGCCTGTTTTATAATCCAAGGACAGGGGAACTATGGCTACACCTTC
cdr3_aa: CACFIIQGQGNYGYTF
d_call: TRBD1
j_call: TRBJ1-2
v_call: TRBV30
clone_size: few

cdr3_nt: TGTGCCTGGAGTGTACTGGGGGGCGATCAGCCCCAGCATTTT
cdr3_aa: CAWSVLGGDQPQHF
d_call: .
j_call: TRBJ1-5
v_call: TRBV30
clone_size: .

cdr3_nt: TGTGCCAGCAGTTTATCGGGGTTGGAGACCCAGTACTTC
cdr3_aa: CASSLSGLETQYF
d_call: .
j_call: TRBJ2-5
v_call: TRBV28
clone_size: .

cdr3_nt: TGTGCCAGTAGTGAGACAGCGGCAGATACGCAGTATTTT
cdr3_aa: CASSETAADTQYF
d_call: .
j_call: TRBJ2-3
v_call: TRBV19
clone_size: .

cdr3_nt: TGTGCCAGCAGTGACGGTCGGGGTTTCAATGAGCAGTTCTTC
cdr3_aa: CASSDGRGFNEQFF
d_call: .
j_call: TRBJ2-1
v_call: TRBV25-1
clone_size: few

cdr3_nt: TGTGCCTGGAGTGTAACAGGGAGCAAAAACATTCAGTACTTC
cdr3_aa: CAWSVTGSKNIQYF
d_call: .
j_call: TRBJ2-4
v_call: TRBV30
clone_size: .

cdr3_nt: TGTGCCAGCAGCCAAGATCTGGGCGGGGCTTCCTACGAGCAGTACTTC
cdr3_aa: CASSQDLGGASYEQYF
d_call: .
j_call: TRBJ2-7
v_call: TRBV4-2
clone_size: .